A single sample gave rise to the 28 T cell receptor beta chains below, sequenced in a study of OX40 agonist ivuxolimab in advanced cancers. The table came from immunoSEQ multiplex PCR; TCRdb's copy has only in-frame clones and leaves some out. In the table there are more than 75,000 clones, about 86% of which are singletons. The input for sequencing was CD4+ or CD8+ T cells sorted from blood, taken in a trial of the OX40 agonist ivuxolimab. The receptors stem from an adult with an advanced solid tumor such as melanoma, head and neck, liver or kidney cancer.

The chain combines TRBV28 with TRBJ1-5; TRBD1 is a possible D gene (6 bases). The CDR3 is made up of 18 amino acids. The germline V gene has CDR1 MDHEN and CDR2 SYDVKM. Deletions cut 2 bases from V and 4 bases from J, with 21 bases between. This CDR3 reads CASSLGWRGGLRNQPQHF. The CDR3, as DNA: TGTGCCAGCAGTTTAGGCTGGAGGGGGGGACTTAGGAATCAGCCCCAGCATTTT.

This clone came up a few times. The V gene is TRBV29-1, the J gene TRBJ1-1; no definite D call. Trimming removed 1 base at V and 4 bases at J, with 7 bases between. Germline V lookup: CDR1 SQVTM, CDR2 ANQGSEA. There are 12 residues in the CDR3. The CDR3 here is CSVEGGGTEAFF. CDR3 DNA: TGCAGCGTTGAAGGAGGCGGCACTGAAGCTTTCTTT.

The chain links TRBV9 to TRBJ1-2; 10 bases agree with TRBD1. CDR3 size: 15 residues. Germline values: CDR1 SGDLS, CDR2 YYNGEE. The J segment lost 5 bases and the V segment lost 3 bases, leaving 7 bases of the junction unmatched. The CDR3 loop is CASSATGGLVYGYTF. Written as DNA, the CDR3 is TGTGCCAGCAGCGCGACAGGGGGCTTGGTTTATGGCTACACCTTC.

The J gene is TRBJ1-4, the V gene TRBV2; D is unresolved. The V end was cut by 2 bases, the J end by 2 bases, with 6 bases between. The germline gives CDR1 SNHLY, CDR2 FYNNEI. The CDR3 contains 14 residues. The CDR3 here is CASSENPTNEKLFF. CDR3 nucleotide sequence: TGTGCCAGCAGTGAAAATCCCACTAATGAAAAACTGTTTTTT.

The V call is TRBV6-6, the J call TRBJ2-5; TRBD1 agrees at 11 bases. The V and J ends lost 2 bases and 3 bases, in that order; junction bases with no gene match: 5. The CDR3 is 16 residues long. The V gene's germline CDR1 is MNHNY and CDR2 SVGAGI (reference sequence). CDR3 DNA: TGTGCCAGCAGTTACCTCCCGGGACAGGGGGAAGAGACCCAGTACTTC. Its translation: CASSYLPGQGEETQYF.

The gene calls are TRBV2 and TRBJ2-4, with 10 bases lining up with TRBD1. J gave up 8 bases and V 6 bases, and 7 bases lay outside the gene matches. Germline CDR1 is SNHLY and CDR2 is FYNNEI. The CDR3 contains 14 residues. The CDR3 loop is CASSGDRGWHIQYF. For the CDR3, the DNA is TGTGCCAGCAGCGGGGACAGGGGTTGGCACATTCAGTACTTC. Full variable domain (remainder filled in from reference TRBV2 and TRBJ2-4): EPEVTQTPSHQVTQMGQEVILRCVPISNHLYFYWYRQILGQKVEFLVSFYNNEISEKSEIFDDQFSVERPDGSNFTLKIRSTKLEDSAMYFCASSGDRGWHIQYFGAGTRLSVL.

The chain employs TRBV5-1 and TRBJ1-1; TRBD1 agrees at 7 bases. The CDR3 spans 16 residues. The junction had 9 bases not matched to a gene; V was cut back by 4 bases and J by 0 bases. Germline-derived CDR1 and CDR2 are SGHRS and YFSETQ. CDR3: CASSRQGEIMNTEAFF. The CDR3 coding sequence is TGCGCCAGCAGCCGACAGGGTGAGATCATGAACACTGAAGCTTTCTTT.

This rearrangement joins TRBV18 to TRBJ2-5, with 11 bases matching TRBD1. The germline V gene has CDR1 KGHSH and CDR2 LQKENI. The junction had 4 bases not matched to a gene; V was cut back by 3 bases and J by 4 bases. The CDR3 spans 15 residues. CDR3 DNA: TGTGCCAGCTCACCCGGACAGGGGGCCGCAGAGACCCAGTACTTC. As protein: CASSPGQGAAETQYF. Complete variable domain (other parts from reference TRBV18 and TRBJ2-5): NAGVMQNPRHLVRRRGQEARLRCSPMKGHSHVYWYRQLPEEGLKFMVYLQKENIIDESGMPKERFSAEFPKEGPSILRIQQVVRGDSAAYFCASSPGQGAAETQYFGPGTRLLVL.

The chain employs TRBV30 and TRBJ2-7; no firm D call. CDR1 is GTSNPN and CDR2 is SVGIG in the germline V gene (reference sequence). Trimming shortened V by 0 bases and J by 3 bases, and 9 bases separated the two germline ends. The CDR3 consists of 13 residues. The CDR3 loop reads CAWSVRRSYEQYF. CDR3 bases: TGTGCCTGGAGTGTACGACGGAGCTACGAGCAGTACTTC.

The V call is TRBV9, the J call TRBJ2-2; D might be TRBD1 (5 bases). Germline loops: CDR1 SGDLS, CDR2 YYNGEE. Between the trimmed V and J ends, which lost 4 bases and 4 bases, there was a span of 11 bases. CDR3 length equals 14 residues. This chain's CDR3 is CASSPGHFTGELFF. Written as DNA, the CDR3 is TGTGCCAGCAGCCCAGGACACTTCACCGGGGAGCTGTTTTTT.

The gene calls are TRBV5-4 and TRBJ1-2; 10 nucleotides match TRBD1. CDR3 size: 15 residues. Per germline, CDR1 SGHNT and CDR2 YYREEE (reference sequence). Losses at the gene ends were 2 bases for V and 5 bases for J; bases not matched to a gene: 6. CDR3 amino acids: CASSLTGTGVYGYTF. Written as DNA, the CDR3 is TGTGCCAGCAGCTTAACCGGGACAGGGGTTTATGGCTACACCTTC.

The gene calls are TRBV10-3 and TRBJ2-5; D unresolved. Between the trimmed V and J ends, which lost 6 bases and 0 bases, there was a span of 8 bases. This CDR3 is built from 13 residues. CDR1 ENHRY and CDR2 SYGVKD come from the germline V gene. CDR3 in DNA: TGTGCCATCAGCACCGTCGACCAAGAGACCCAGTACTTC. Protein: CAISTVDQETQYF.

The CDR3 loop reads CASRGGAYEQYF. The CDR3 DNA is TGTGCCAGCAGAGGAGGGGCCTACGAGCAGTACTTC. This chain links TRBV7-9 with TRBJ2-7, with D possibly TRBD2 on 6 matching bases. This CDR3 has 12 amino acids. V was pared by 6 bases and J by 2 bases, with 8 bases between. CDR1 SEHNR and CDR2 FQNEAQ come from the germline V gene (reference sequence).

This clone was found once. The genes are TRBV19 and TRBJ1-3, with D unresolved. Between the trimmed V and J ends, which lost 5 bases and 2 bases, there was a span of 7 bases. The length of the CDR3 is 13 residues. Germline CDR1 and CDR2: LNHDA and SQIVND (reference sequence). The CDR3 nucleotides are TGTGCCAGTAGTTACCAGGCTGGAAACACCATATATTTT. Its translation is CASSYQAGNTIYF.

V is TRBV6-5 and J is TRBJ2-3, with D maybe TRBD2 (6 bases). This CDR3 region has 13 residues. Trimming pared 8 bases from V and 6 bases from J, leaving 15 bases between. The V gene's germline CDR1 is MNHEY and CDR2 SVGAGI. CDR3 coding DNA: TGTGCCAGCGCGCGGGGCGTTCGGGATACGCAGTATTTT. Its protein is CASARGVRDTQYF.

This CDR3 reads CASSYKAQETQYF. CDR3 in DNA: TGTGCCAGCAGCTACAAGGCCCAAGAGACCCAGTACTTC. The chain employs TRBV5-8 and TRBJ2-5; D is uncertain. The CDR3 runs 13 residues. Trimming took off 3 bases at V and 1 base at J, with 7 bases between the two ends. Germline V gene data show CDR1 as SGHTS and CDR2 as YDEGEE.

The genes are TRBV6-4 and TRBJ2-1, with D perhaps being TRBD1 or TRBD2 (5 bases each). The CDR3 runs to 15 residues. Germline values: CDR1 MRHNA, CDR2 SNTAGT. V was trimmed by 4 bases and J by 0 bases, leaving 10 bases between them. Here the CDR3 DNA reads TGTGCCAGCAGTGCGGGGCCCATCTCCTACAATGAGCAGTTCTTC. It is translated as CASSAGPISYNEQFF.

V gene TRBV13 combines with J gene TRBJ1-1; D is unclear. V dropped 1 base and J dropped 0 bases, with 12 bases sitting between them. Germline CDR1 and CDR2: PRHDT and FYEKMQ (reference sequence). The length of the CDR3 is 16 residues. CDR3: CASSLEVQLMNTEAFF. As DNA, the CDR3 is TGTGCCAGCAGCTTAGAGGTACAGCTCATGAACACTGAAGCTTTCTTT.

This rearrangement joins TRBV6-5 to TRBJ2-1, with 9 bases that match TRBD2. Germline V gene sequence: CDR1 MNHEY, CDR2 SVGAGI. The V and J ends lost 2 bases and 7 bases, in that order; junction bases with no gene match: 6. There are 15 residues in the CDR3. The DNA of the CDR3 is TGTGCCAGCAGTTACAGGCTAGCGGGGAGAAATGAGCAGTTCTTC. Encoded protein: CASSYRLAGRNEQFF.

This clone has a single count. The chain employs TRBV2 and TRBJ2-1; no clear D gene. Trimming removed 3 bases at V and 5 bases at J, with 8 bases between. The length of the CDR3 is 13 residues. Germline values: CDR1 SNHLY, CDR2 FYNNEI. CDR3 nucleotide sequence: TGTGCCAGCAGTGAGTGGGTCCACAATGAGCAGTTCTTC. It translates to CASSEWVHNEQFF.

V gene TRBV7-9 combines with J gene TRBJ1-1; the D gene is possibly TRBD1 (5 bases). Trimming took 1 base from V and 1 from J, leaving 10 bases between them. Germline V gene sequence: CDR1 SEHNR, CDR2 FQNEAQ (reference sequence). The CDR3 runs 15 residues. CDR3 in amino acids: CASSLDLGRNTEAFF. The DNA for the CDR3 is TGTGCCAGCAGCTTAGATTTGGGACGGAACACTGAAGCTTTCTTT. The whole variable domain, remainder taken from reference TRBV7-9 and TRBJ1-1, is DTGVSQNPRHKITKRGQNVTFRCDPISEHNRLYWYRQTLGQGPEFLTYFQNEAQLEKSRLLSDRFSAERPKGSFSTLEIQRTEQGDSAMYLCASSLDLGRNTEAFFGQGTRLTVV.

The count of this clone is one. The genes are TRBV5-3 and TRBJ2-5, with 9 bases identical to TRBD2. TRBV5-3 is noted as an ORF with a role that remains uncertain. The V gene end was trimmed by 8 bases and the J gene end by 2 bases; junction bases not matched to a gene: 16. The CDR3 length is 17 residues. CDR3 nucleotides: TGTGCCAGGAGTGGAAGGTCGGGACTAGCTTCGCAAGAGACCCAGTACTTC. Its protein is CARSGRSGLASQETQYF.

V is TRBV18 and J is TRBJ2-1, with 7 bases matching TRBD2. The CDR3 consists of 15 residues. Germline trimming cut 3 bases from V and 8 bases from J; bases unmatched to any gene: 10. Germline-derived CDR1 and CDR2 are KGHSH and LQKENI. The CDR3 nucleotides read TGTGCCAGCTCACCGTGGGAGGGCCTTTTGGATGAGCAGTTCTTC. This encodes CASSPWEGLLDEQFF.

The V and J genes are TRBV2 and TRBJ2-4; 7 bases line up with TRBD1. CDR3 size: 13 residues. Trimming cost V 3 bases and J 6 bases; bases outside gene matches: 2. Per germline, CDR1 SNHLY and CDR2 FYNNEI. CDR3 protein: CASSEGQSNIQYF. CDR3 sequence (DNA): TGTGCCAGCAGTGAGGGACAGTCAAACATTCAGTACTTC.

The chain combines TRBV4-1 with TRBJ1-2; D unresolved. Germline CDR1 reads MGHRA; CDR2 reads YSYEKL. The CDR3 runs 16 residues. Trimming pared 0 bases from V and 1 base from J, leaving 12 bases between. CDR3 sequence (DNA): TGCGCCAGCAGCCAAGATTCCGGGCGAGGTAACTATGGCTACACCTTC. Translation gives CASSQDSGRGNYGYTF.

The rearrangement uses TRBV27 and TRBJ2-1; D is perhaps TRBD2 (5 bases). The V and J ends lost 2 bases and 0 bases respectively, with 8 bases between them. Germline assignment: CDR1 MNHEY and CDR2 SMNVEV (reference sequence). This CDR3 comprises 15 residues. The CDR3 sequence: CASSLRRSSYNEQFF. The CDR3 DNA sequence: TGTGCCAGCAGTTTAAGGAGGAGCTCCTACAATGAGCAGTTCTTC.

V gene TRBV9 combines with J gene TRBJ2-1; 13 bases fit TRBD2. Germline CDR1 is SGDLS and CDR2 is YYNGEE. J was trimmed by 13 bases and V by 3 bases; bases with no gene match: 19. This CDR3 comprises 18 residues. The CDR3 region is CASSELSGTSGILGGQFF. In DNA, the CDR3 is TGTGCCAGCAGCGAGCTATCTGGGACTAGCGGGATCCTCGGCGGACAGTTCTTC.

This clone was counted once. The V call is TRBV7-9, the J call TRBJ1-4; tentative D call: TRBD1 (6 bases). V lost 11 bases and J lost 6, with 13 bases in between. The CDR3 runs 12 residues. The germline gives CDR1 SEHNR, CDR2 FQNEAQ (reference sequence). CDR3 residues: CAGGAGDEKLFF. The CDR3 bases are TGTGCCGGAGGGGCAGGGGATGAAAAACTGTTTTTT.